This T cell receptor (beta chain) was profiled in a study of molecular identifiers for immune sequencing clone quantification. This clonotype was picked up many times. TCRdb processed the PCR reads anew with MiXCR; each CDR3 protein has one entry. The table lists about 500,000 distinct CDR3 sequences, around a fifth of them singletons. This receptor was identified in a human donor in good health. Some libraries in this study had Jurkat cell RNA spiked in. The specimen was naive CD8+ T cells from blood, with Jurkat cell RNA spiked in. Indicated subset: FACS-sorted CD8+CD4-CCR7+CD45RA+ naive T cells.

In DNA form, the CDR3 reads TGTGCCAGCAGTTACTGGGGGACAGGCGACGAGCAGTACTTC. Protein sequence: CASSYWGTGDEQYF. This chain uses TRBV6-5 with TRBJ2-7; 8 nucleotides match TRBD1. With V trimmed by 1 base and J by 5 bases, 4 bases remained unmatched. Germline values: CDR1 MNHEY, CDR2 SVGAGI. This CDR3 contains 14 residues.